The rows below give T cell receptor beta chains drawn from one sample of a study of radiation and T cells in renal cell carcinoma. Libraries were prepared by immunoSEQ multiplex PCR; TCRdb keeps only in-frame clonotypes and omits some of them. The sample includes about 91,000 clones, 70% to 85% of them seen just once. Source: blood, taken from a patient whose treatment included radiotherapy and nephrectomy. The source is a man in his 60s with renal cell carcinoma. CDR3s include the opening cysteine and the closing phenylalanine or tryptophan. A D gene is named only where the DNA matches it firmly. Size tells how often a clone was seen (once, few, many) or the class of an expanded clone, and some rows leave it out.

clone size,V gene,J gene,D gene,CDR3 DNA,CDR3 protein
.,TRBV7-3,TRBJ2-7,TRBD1,TGTGCCAGCAGCCCCGGGACAGGGGTCAACGAGCAGTACTTC,CASSPGTGVNEQYF
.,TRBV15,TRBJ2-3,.,TGTGCCACCAGCAGAGGCACAGGGTCAGATACGCAGTATTTT,CATSRGTGSDTQYF
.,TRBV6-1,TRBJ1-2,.,TGTGCCAGCAGCCTCTGGGGAGGGTTAGGTGGATACACCTTC,CASSLWGGLGGYTF
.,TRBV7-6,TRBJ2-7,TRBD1,TGTGCCAGCAGCTTAGGGACAGGGAGGTACGAGCAGTACTTC,CASSLGTGRYEQYF
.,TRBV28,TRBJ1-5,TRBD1,TGTGCCAGCGGGGACAGATCAAATCAGCCCCAGCATTTT,CASGDRSNQPQHF
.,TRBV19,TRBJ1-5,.,TGTGCCAGTAGTCAGCAGGGATTTAGCAATCAGCCCCAGCATTTT,CASSQQGFSNQPQHF
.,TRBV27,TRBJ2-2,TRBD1,TGTGCCAGCAGAACGGACAGGTCTAGCCCGAACACCGGGGAGCTGTTTTTT,CASRTDRSSPNTGELFF
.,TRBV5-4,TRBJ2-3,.,TGTGCCAGCAGCTTGGAACTGGTCCACACAGATACGCAGTATTTT,CASSLELVHTDTQYF
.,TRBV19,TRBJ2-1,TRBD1,TGTGCCAGTAGTACCCAGGGGGCGGGGCGGAATGAGCAGTTCTTC,CASSTQGAGRNEQFF
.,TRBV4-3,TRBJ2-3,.,TGCGCCAGCAGCCCACTCGACAGCACAGATACGCAGTATTTT,CASSPLDSTDTQYF
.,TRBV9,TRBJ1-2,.,TGTGCCAGCAGCGGTAGCCAGTTCCAAGACTGGCATGGCTACACCTTC,CASSGSQFQDWHGYTF
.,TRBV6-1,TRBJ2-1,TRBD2,TGTGCCAGCAGGCCTAGCGGCAATGAGCAGTTCTTC,CASRPSGNEQFF
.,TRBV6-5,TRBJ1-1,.,TGTGCCAGCAATAGAGCCGGGACGACTGAAGCTTTCTTT,CASNRAGTTEAFF
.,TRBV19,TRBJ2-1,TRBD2,TGTGCCAGTAGTATGGTTTTTGGGGCTAGCGGGTGGTACAATGAGCAGTTCTTC,CASSMVFGASGWYNEQFF
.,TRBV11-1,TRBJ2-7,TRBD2,TGTGCCAGCAGCTCCCAGCGGGGAGGGGAGATTGGCGAGCAGTACTTC,CASSSQRGGEIGEQYF
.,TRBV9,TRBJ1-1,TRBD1,TGTGCCAGCAGCCCTAGCGGGACAGTGAACACTGAAGCTTTCTTT,CASSPSGTVNTEAFF
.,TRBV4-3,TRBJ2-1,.,TGCGCCAGCAGCCAAGAAGGAGGGTACAATGAGCAGTTCTTC,CASSQEGGYNEQFF
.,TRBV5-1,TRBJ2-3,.,TGCGCCAGCAGCCGCACAGATACGCAGTATTTT,CASSRTDTQYF
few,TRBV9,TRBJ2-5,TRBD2,TGTGCCAGCAGCCCGTCCGGGAGGGCCGGGCAAGAGACCCAGTACTTC,CASSPSGRAGQETQYF
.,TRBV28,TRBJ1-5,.,TGTGCCAGCAGAATAGGAGGCAATCAGCCCCAGCATTTT,CASRIGGNQPQHF
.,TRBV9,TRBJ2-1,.,TGTGCCAGCAGCGACCAGGGTACCGCGGGGAATGAGCAGTTCTTC,CASSDQGTAGNEQFF
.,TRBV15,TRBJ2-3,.,TGTGCCACCAGCAGAGAGGCTACAGGGACAGATACGCAGTATTTT,CATSREATGTDTQYF
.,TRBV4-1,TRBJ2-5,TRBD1,TGCGCCAGCAGGCAAACAGGGGGGGAGACCCAGTACTTC,CASRQTGGETQYF
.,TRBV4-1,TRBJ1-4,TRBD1,TGCGCCAGCAGCCAAGGAGGAGGACAGGGGCATGAAAAACTGTTTTTT,CASSQGGGQGHEKLFF
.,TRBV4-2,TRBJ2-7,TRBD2,TGTGCCAGCAGCCAAGGCAGACTAGCGGAGGGGTACGAGCAGTACTTC,CASSQGRLAEGYEQYF
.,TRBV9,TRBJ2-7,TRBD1,TGTGCCAGCAGCGTAGCTGCAGGACAGGCTCTCACCACCTACGAGCAGTACTTC,CASSVAAGQALTTYEQYF
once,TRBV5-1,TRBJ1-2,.,TGCGCCAGCAGCTTGATGTCAGCCTGGGATGGCTACACCTTC,CASSLMSAWDGYTF
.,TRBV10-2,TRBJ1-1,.,TGCGCCAGCAGCCGGGGTAGAGGGAACACTGAAGCTTTCTTT,CASSRGRGNTEAFF
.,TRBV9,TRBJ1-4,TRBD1,TGTGCCAGCAGCTCCGACAGGGGAATAGGGGAAAAACTGTTTTTT,CASSSDRGIGEKLFF
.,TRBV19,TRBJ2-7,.,TGTGCCAGTAGTATAGTGGACAGCACCTACGAGCAGTACTTC,CASSIVDSTYEQYF
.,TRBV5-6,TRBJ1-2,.,TGTGCCAGCAGCTTTGGGGCAGATCATGGCTACACCTTC,CASSFGADHGYTF
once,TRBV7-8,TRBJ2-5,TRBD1,TGTGCCAGCAGGAGGGACAGACTAAGGAACCAAGAGACCCAGTACTTC,CASRRDRLRNQETQYF
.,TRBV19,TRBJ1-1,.,TGTGCCAGTAGTCGGCCGGGGTTGGACACTGAAGCTTTCTTT,CASSRPGLDTEAFF
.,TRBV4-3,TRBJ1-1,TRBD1,TGCGCCAGCAGCCAAGGAGGGACAGTTACTGAAGCTTTCTTT,CASSQGGTVTEAFF
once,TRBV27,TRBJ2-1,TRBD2,TGTGCCAGCAGTTTAATATTAAGCGGGATTGGCAATGAGCAGTTCTTC,CASSLILSGIGNEQFF
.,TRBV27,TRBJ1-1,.,TGTGCCAGCAGTTTAGCATCCGAGATCACTGAAGCTTTCTTT,CASSLASEITEAFF
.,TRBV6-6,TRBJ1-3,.,TGTGCCAGCAACAGGGTAGGGGGAAACACCATATATTTT,CASNRVGGNTIYF
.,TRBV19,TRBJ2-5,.,TGTGCCAGTAGTGTTTGGGGGTACCAAGAGACCCAGTACTTC,CASSVWGYQETQYF
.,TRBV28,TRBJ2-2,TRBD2,TGTGCCAGCAGCCTAGCGGGAGAGGGCGGGGAGCTGTTTTTT,CASSLAGEGGELFF
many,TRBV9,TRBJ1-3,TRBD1,TGTGCCAGCAGCAAGCTTGACAGGGAATTGTCTGGAAACACCATATATTTT,CASSKLDRELSGNTIYF
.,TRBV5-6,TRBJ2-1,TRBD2,TGTGCCAGCAGCTCCTTAGCGGGAGTGGGCAATGAGCAGTTCTTC,CASSSLAGVGNEQFF
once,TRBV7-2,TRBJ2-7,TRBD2,TGTGCCAGCACCCTTCCCAGGCTAGCGGGAGCCGCCTACGAGCAGTACTTC,CASTLPRLAGAAYEQYF
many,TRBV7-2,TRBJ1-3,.,TGTGCCAGCAGCTTAGTCTCTCGGGCGGACGTCTCTGGAAACACCATATATTTT,CASSLVSRADVSGNTIYF
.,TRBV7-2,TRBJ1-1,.,TGTGCCAGCAGCTCTGTTACAGGGAACACTGAAGCTTTCTTT,CASSSVTGNTEAFF
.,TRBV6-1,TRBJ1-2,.,TGTGCCAGCAGAGGGGACCGCCTGCTCTTC,CASRGDRLLF